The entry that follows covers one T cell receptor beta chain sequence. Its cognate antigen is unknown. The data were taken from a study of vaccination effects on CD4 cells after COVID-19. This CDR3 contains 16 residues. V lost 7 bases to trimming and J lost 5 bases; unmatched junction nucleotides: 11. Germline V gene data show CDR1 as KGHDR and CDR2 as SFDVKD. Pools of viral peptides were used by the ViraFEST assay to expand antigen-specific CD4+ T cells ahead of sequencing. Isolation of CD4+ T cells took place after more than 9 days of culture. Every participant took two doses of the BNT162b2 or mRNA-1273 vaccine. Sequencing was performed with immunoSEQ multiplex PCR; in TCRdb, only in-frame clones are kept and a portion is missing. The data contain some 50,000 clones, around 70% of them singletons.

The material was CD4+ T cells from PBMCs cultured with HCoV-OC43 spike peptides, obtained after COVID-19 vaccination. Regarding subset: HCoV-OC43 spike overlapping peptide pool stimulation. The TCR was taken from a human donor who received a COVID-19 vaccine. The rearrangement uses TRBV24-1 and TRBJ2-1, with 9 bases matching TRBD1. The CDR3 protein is CATSETGTGQHNEQFF. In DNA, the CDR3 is TGTGCCACCAGCGAAACCGGGACAGGGCAACACAATGAGCAGTTCTTC.